This T cell receptor beta chain originates from a study of vaccination effects on CD4 cells after COVID-19. Notes on the study in general: Marked contraction was observed in infection-induced and vaccine-induced clones late after vaccination.

The germline V gene encodes CDR1 DFQATT and CDR2 SNEGSKA (reference sequence). V lost 3 bases and J lost 4, with 17 bases in between. CDR3 size: 15 residues. Remarks on this clone: The antigen is undetermined.

Produced via immunoSEQ multiplex PCR; TCRdb's table is partial and in-frame only. The data contain some 25,000 clones, approximately 64% of them singletons. Sequencing in the ViraFEST assay came after antigen-specific CD4+ T cells had been expanded with viral peptide pools, which were used to stimulate PBMC. Culturing for nine to ten days preceded CD4+ T cell isolation. Having tested negative for nucleocapsid antibodies, the vaccine recipients showed no prior SARS-CoV-2 infection. At days 3 and 7, half of the medium was exchanged for IL-2 medium. The chain links TRBV20-1 to TRBJ2-3; possibly TRBD1 or TRBD2 for D (6 bases each). This material consisted of CD4+ T cells from PBMCs cultured with HCoV-OC43 spike peptides, taken before COVID-19 vaccination. Stated subset: HCoV-OC43 spike overlapping peptide pool stimulation. The sequence derives from a human donor who received a COVID-19 vaccine. The CDR3 is CSASKGGLVSDTQYF. The CDR3 region has the DNA TGCAGTGCTAGTAAGGGGGGCCTAGTTTCAGATACGCAGTATTTT.